A single sample gave rise to the 13 T cell receptor beta chains below, sequenced in a study of CD8 T cells in Susac syndrome. With random hexamers, roughly 0.45 to 1 ug RNA was reverse transcribed. In TCRdb, the immunoSEQ multiplex PCR reads were re-called with MiXCR into one record per CDR3 protein. The table shows some 260,000 distinct CDR3 sequences, with roughly 85% occurring only once. Sequenced material: CD8+ T cells from PBMCs. These receptors came from a human donor with multiple sclerosis.

This chain connects TRBV7-8 to TRBJ1-1, with D uncertain. CDR1 and CDR2 from the germline V gene are SGHVS and FQNEAQ. The CDR3 runs to 12 residues. V gave up 4 bases and J gave up 8 bases, with 11 bases separating them. CDR3 coding DNA: TGTGCCAGCAGCTACTCTAAGGAGGAAGCTTTCTTT. It specifies CASSYSKEEAFF.

The chain has TRBV2 and TRBJ2-2; D unresolved. Germline V gene lookup returns CDR1 SNHLY and CDR2 FYNNEI. V lost 3 bases, J lost 7 bases, and 6 bases lay in between. The CDR3 length is 12 residues. This chain's CDR3 is CASSDQDGELFF. CDR3 coding DNA: TGTGCCAGCAGTGATCAGGACGGGGAGCTGTTTTTT.

V is TRBV5-5 and J is TRBJ1-2, with D hard to call. The germline CDR1 and CDR2 sequences are SGHKS and YYEKEE (reference sequence). This CDR3 contains 13 residues. The germline V and J ends were trimmed by 5 bases and 3 bases, with 11 bases remaining between them. The CDR3 loop is CASRGWAHYGYTF. CDR3 DNA sequence: TGTGCCAGCAGGGGGTGGGCTCACTATGGCTACACCTTC.

This chain uses TRBV2 with TRBJ2-2, with 11 nucleotides matching TRBD1. Germline CDR1 reads SNHLY; CDR2 reads FYNNEI. Germline trimming cut 10 bases from V and 6 bases from J; bases unmatched to any gene: 16. This CDR3 has 17 amino acids. CDR3 loop: CATLDRGRPGGSGELFF. The CDR3 DNA reads TGTGCCACCTTGGACAGGGGGCGACCCGGGGGCTCCGGGGAGCTGTTTTTT. Full variable domain (outside the CDR3, taken from reference TRBV2 and TRBJ2-2): EPEVTQTPSHQVTQMGQEVILRCVPISNHLYFYWYRQILGQKVEFLVSFYNNEISEKSEIFDDQFSVERPDGSNFTLKIRSTKLEDSAMYFCATLDRGRPGGSGELFFGEGSRLTVL.

The rearrangement joins TRBV4-1 to TRBJ2-3; D ambiguous. The CDR3 is made up of 14 amino acids. Trimming pared 0 bases from V and 6 bases from J, leaving 10 bases between. Germline V gene data show CDR1 as MGHRA and CDR2 as YSYEKL. The CDR3 region has the DNA TGCGCCAGCAGCCAAGATAGGGTGGGGGATACGCAGTATTTT. Its protein is CASSQDRVGDTQYF.

The rearrangement joins TRBV20-1 to TRBJ2-5; 11 bases map to TRBD2. CDR1 is DFQATT and CDR2 is SNEGSKA in the germline V gene (reference sequence). V shed 1 base, J shed 5 bases, and the junction held 12 bases outside the gene matches. The length of the CDR3 is 17 residues. CDR3 bases: TGCAGTGCTAGAGCCCTACTAGCGGGAGATTCAAGGGAGACCCAGTACTTC. It specifies CSARALLAGDSRETQYF.

V usage is TRBV20-1 and J usage is TRBJ2-7; D call uncertain. Looked up from germline, CDR1 is DFQATT and CDR2 is SNEGSKA (reference sequence). The CDR3 loop spans 13 amino acids. V shed 1 base and J shed 0 bases, with 7 bases lying between them. The CDR3: CSARAVPSYEQYF. In DNA, the CDR3 is TGCAGTGCTAGAGCGGTCCCCTCCTACGAGCAGTACTTC.

The V gene is TRBV28, the J gene TRBJ1-4; D may be TRBD1 (6 bases). V dropped 5 bases and J dropped 4 bases, with 14 bases sitting between them. Germline V CDR1 and CDR2: MDHEN, SYDVKM. The CDR3 length is 15 residues. This chain's CDR3 is CASSSRGYHNEKLFF. The CDR3 nucleotides are TGTGCCAGCAGTAGCAGGGGTTACCATAATGAAAAACTGTTTTTT.

This clonotype came up a few times. The genes are TRBV12-5 and TRBJ2-1, with D perhaps TRBD2 (5 bases). This CDR3 spans 14 amino acids. V shed 1 base and J shed 7 bases, with 11 bases lying between them. CDR1 and CDR2 from the germline V gene are LGHNT and FRNRAP. The CDR3 is CASGLGGWRNEQFF. For the CDR3, the DNA is TGTGCTAGTGGTTTGGGGGGATGGAGGAATGAGCAGTTCTTC.

This clonotype was recorded only once. This chain connects TRBV3-1 to TRBJ1-2; D remains unclear. V lost 1 base and J lost 7, with 7 bases in between. Germline V gene lookup returns CDR1 LGHDT and CDR2 YNNKEL (reference sequence). CDR3 size: 12 residues. The DNA of the CDR3 is TGTGCCAGCAGCCAAGGGCTGCCTGGCTACACCTTC. Amino acid sequence: CASSQGLPGYTF.

As DNA, the CDR3 is TGTGCCAGCAGCGGGTCCGGGCCCAGGAGATACAATGAGCAGTTCTTC. It translates to CASSGSGPRRYNEQFF. The chain links TRBV9 to TRBJ2-1; D remains ambiguous. Germline V gene data show CDR1 as SGDLS and CDR2 as YYNGEE. There are 16 residues in the CDR3. V was clipped by 3 bases and J by 4 bases, with 17 bases between them.

V usage is TRBV2 and J usage is TRBJ2-7; 7 bases are a match to TRBD2. Germline CDR1 is SNHLY and CDR2 is FYNNEI. V shed 5 bases, J shed 4 bases, and the junction held 5 bases outside the gene matches. The CDR3 is 13 residues long. The CDR3 nucleotides read TGTGCCAGCAGTCTAGCGGAGGTTTACGAGCAGTACTTC. Translated: CASSLAEVYEQYF. Full variable domain (rest looked up from reference TRBV2 and TRBJ2-7): EPEVTQTPSHQVTQMGQEVILRCVPISNHLYFYWYRQILGQKVEFLVSFYNNEISEKSEIFDDQFSVERPDGSNFTLKIRSTKLEDSAMYFCASSLAEVYEQYFGPGTRLTVT.

This clonotype is a singleton in its sample. The DNA of the CDR3 is TGTGCCAGCAGCCAAGACGGGGCGGGAGCAGGCGGGGAGACCCAGTACTTC. Amino acid sequence: CASSQDGAGAGGETQYF. The chain carries TRBV4-2 and TRBJ2-5; 7 bases are a match to TRBD2. Trimming cost V 0 bases and J 5 bases; bases outside gene matches: 12. CDR3 length equals 17 residues. Germline V gives CDR1 LGHNA, CDR2 YNFKEQ.